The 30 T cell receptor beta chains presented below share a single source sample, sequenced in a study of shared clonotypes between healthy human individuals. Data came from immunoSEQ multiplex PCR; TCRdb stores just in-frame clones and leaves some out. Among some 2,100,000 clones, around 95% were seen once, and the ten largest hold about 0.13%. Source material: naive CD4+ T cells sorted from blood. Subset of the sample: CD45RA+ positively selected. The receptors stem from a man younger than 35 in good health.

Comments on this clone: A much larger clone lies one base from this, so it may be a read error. The CDR3 nucleotides read TGTGCCAGCAGCTTATGGGAGACCCAGTACTTC. It specifies CASSLWETQYF. The chain employs TRBV7-2 and TRBJ2-5; D remains ambiguous. CDR3 length equals 11 residues. V was cut by 2 bases and J by 5 bases, with 3 bases left in between. Germline V gene data show CDR1 as SGHTA and CDR2 as FQGNSA.

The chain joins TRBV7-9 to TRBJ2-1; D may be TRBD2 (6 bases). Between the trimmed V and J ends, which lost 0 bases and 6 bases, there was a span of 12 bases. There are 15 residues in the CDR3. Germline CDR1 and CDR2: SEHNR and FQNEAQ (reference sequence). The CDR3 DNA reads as TGTGCCAGCAGCTTAGCGGGACTTTGGGGCAATGAGCAGTTCTTC. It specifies CASSLAGLWGNEQFF. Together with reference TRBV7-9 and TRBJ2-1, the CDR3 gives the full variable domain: DTGVSQNPRHKITKRGQNVTFRCDPISEHNRLYWYRQTLGQGPEFLTYFQNEAQLEKSRLLSDRFSAERPKGSFSTLEIQRTEQGDSAMYLCASSLAGLWGNEQFFGPGTRLTVL.

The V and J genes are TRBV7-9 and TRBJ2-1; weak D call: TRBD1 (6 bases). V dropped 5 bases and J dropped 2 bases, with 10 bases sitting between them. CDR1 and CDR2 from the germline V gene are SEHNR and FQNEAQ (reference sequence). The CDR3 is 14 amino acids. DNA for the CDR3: TGTGCCAGCAGCCAGGGGTTCCCCTACAATGAGCAGTTCTTC. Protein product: CASSQGFPYNEQFF.

The CDR3 reads CASSRGQANTEAFF. The CDR3, as DNA: TGTGCCAGCAGTAGGGGACAGGCGAACACTGAAGCTTTCTTT. The rearrangement uses TRBV6-5 and TRBJ1-1; 8 nucleotides align to TRBD1. This CDR3 spans 14 amino acids. J was trimmed by 1 base and V by 5 bases; bases with no gene match: 3. In germline, CDR1 is MNHEY, CDR2 SVGAGI.

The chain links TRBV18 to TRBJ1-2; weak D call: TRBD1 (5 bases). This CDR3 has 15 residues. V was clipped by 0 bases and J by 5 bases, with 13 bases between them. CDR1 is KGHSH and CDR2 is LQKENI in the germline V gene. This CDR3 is CASSPPGGAEYGYTF. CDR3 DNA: TGTGCCAGCTCACCACCCGGAGGGGCTGAATATGGCTACACCTTC.

CDR3 amino acids: CASRGQGRYTGELFF. DNA of the CDR3: TGTGCCAGCAGGGGACAGGGAAGGTACACCGGGGAGCTGTTTTTT. This sequence joins TRBV2 and TRBJ2-2; 9 bases fit TRBD1. V was clipped by 6 bases and J by 3 bases; unmatched bases: 5. Germline CDR1 SNHLY, CDR2 FYNNEI. CDR3 size: 15 residues.

Here the CDR3 DNA reads TGTGCCAGCTCAGAACAGGCCCAAGGACCCTACGAGCAGTACTTC. Encoded protein: CASSEQAQGPYEQYF. This chain links TRBV18 with TRBJ2-7; perhaps TRBD1 as D (5 bases). Germline V lookup: CDR1 KGHSH, CDR2 LQKENI. Between the trimmed V and J ends, which lost 5 bases and 2 bases, there was a span of 16 bases. This CDR3 region has 15 residues.

CDR3 in amino acids: CASSLVEQYF. CDR3 coding DNA: TGTGCCAGCAGTTTGGTCGAGCAGTACTTC. This chain uses TRBV27 with TRBJ2-7; D ambiguous. Trimming pared 3 bases from V and 6 bases from J, leaving 3 bases between. The germline CDR1 and CDR2 sequences are MNHEY and SMNVEV (reference sequence). The CDR3 has 10 amino acids.

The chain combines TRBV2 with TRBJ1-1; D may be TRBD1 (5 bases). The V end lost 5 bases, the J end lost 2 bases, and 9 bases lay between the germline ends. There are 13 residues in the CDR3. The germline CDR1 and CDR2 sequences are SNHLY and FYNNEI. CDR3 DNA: TGTGCCAGCAGTTCGGGACTCAACACTGAAGCTTTCTTT. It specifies CASSSGLNTEAFF.

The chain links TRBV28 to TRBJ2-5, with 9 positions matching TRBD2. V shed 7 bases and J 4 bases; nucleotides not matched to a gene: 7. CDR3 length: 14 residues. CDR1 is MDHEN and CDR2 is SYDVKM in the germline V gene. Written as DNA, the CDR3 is TGTGCCAGCAAGGCGGGGGGGGCCGGAGAGACCCAGTACTTC. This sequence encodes CASKAGGAGETQYF.

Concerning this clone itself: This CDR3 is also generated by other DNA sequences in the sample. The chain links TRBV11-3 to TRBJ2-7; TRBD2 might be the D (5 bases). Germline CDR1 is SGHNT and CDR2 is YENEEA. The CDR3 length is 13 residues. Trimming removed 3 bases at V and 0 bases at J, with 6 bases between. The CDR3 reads CASSLGSSYEQYF. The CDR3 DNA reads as TGTGCCAGCAGCTTGGGGAGCTCCTACGAGCAGTACTTC.

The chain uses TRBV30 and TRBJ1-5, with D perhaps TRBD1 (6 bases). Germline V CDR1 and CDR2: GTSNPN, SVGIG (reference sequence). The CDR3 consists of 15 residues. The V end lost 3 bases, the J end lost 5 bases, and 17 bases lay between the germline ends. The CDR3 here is CAWRSGAGGYQPQHF. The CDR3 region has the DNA TGTGCCTGGAGATCGGGGGCGGGAGGGTATCAGCCCCAGCATTTT.

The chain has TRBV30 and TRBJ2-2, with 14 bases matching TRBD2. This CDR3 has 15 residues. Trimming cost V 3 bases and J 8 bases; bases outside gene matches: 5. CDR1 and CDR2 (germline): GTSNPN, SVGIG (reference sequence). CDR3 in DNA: TGTGCCTGGAGAGGGACTAGCGGGAGCTGGGGGGAGCTGTTTTTT. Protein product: CAWRGTSGSWGELFF.

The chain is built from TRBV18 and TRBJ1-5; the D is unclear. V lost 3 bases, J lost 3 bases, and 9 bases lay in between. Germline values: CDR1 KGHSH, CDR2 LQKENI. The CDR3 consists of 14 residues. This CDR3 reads CASSPERLNQPQHF. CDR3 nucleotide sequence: TGTGCCAGCTCACCGGAAAGACTCAATCAGCCCCAGCATTTT.

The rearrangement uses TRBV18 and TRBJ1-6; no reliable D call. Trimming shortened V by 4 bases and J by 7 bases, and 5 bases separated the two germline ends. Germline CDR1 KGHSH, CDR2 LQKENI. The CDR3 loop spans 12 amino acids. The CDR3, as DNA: TGTGCCAGCTCACTGTACAATTCACCCCTCCACTTT. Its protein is CASSLYNSPLHF. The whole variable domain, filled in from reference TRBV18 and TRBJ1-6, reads NAGVMQNPRHLVRRRGQEARLRCSPMKGHSHVYWYRQLPEEGLKFMVYLQKENIIDESGMPKERFSAEFPKEGPSILRIQQVVRGDSAAYFCASSLYNSPLHFGNGTRLTVT.

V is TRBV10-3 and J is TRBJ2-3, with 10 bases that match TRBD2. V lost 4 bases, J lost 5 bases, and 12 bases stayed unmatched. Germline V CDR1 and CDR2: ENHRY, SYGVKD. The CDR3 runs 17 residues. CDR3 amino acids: CAISVSGTSGIVDTQYF. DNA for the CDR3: TGTGCCATCAGTGTCTCGGGTACTAGCGGGATCGTAGATACGCAGTATTTT.

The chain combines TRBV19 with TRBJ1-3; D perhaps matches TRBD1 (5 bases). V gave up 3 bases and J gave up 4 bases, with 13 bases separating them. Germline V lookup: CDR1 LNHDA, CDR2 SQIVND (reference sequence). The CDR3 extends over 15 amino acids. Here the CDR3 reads CASSIPGTAGNTIYF. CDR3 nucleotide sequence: TGTGCCAGTAGTATCCCTGGGACGGCAGGAAACACCATATATTTT.

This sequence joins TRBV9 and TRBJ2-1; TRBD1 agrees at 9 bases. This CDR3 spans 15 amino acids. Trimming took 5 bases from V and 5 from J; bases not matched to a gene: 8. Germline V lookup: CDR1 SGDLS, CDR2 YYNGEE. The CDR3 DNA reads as TGTGCCAGCAGTCCTCTACAGGGGGCAAACAATGAGCAGTTCTTC. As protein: CASSPLQGANNEQFF. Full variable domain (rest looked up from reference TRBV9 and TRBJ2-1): DSGVTQTPKHLITATGQRVTLRCSPRSGDLSVYWYQQSLDQGLQFLIQYYNGEERAKGNILERFSAQQFPDLHSELNLSSLELGDSALYFCASSPLQGANNEQFFGPGTRLTVL.

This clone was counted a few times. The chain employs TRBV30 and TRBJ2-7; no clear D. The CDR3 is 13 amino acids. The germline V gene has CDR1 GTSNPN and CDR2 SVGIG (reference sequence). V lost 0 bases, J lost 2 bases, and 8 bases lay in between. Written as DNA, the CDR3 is TGTGCCTGGAGTGTTGGGATTACCTACGAGCAGTACTTC. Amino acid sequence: CAWSVGITYEQYF.

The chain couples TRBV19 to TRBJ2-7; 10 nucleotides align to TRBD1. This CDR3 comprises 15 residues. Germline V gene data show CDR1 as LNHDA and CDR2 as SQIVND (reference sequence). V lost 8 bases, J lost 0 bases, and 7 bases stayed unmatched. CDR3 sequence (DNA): TGTGCCAGTGGTACAGGACAGGGGGTCTCCTACGAGCAGTACTTC. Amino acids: CASGTGQGVSYEQYF.

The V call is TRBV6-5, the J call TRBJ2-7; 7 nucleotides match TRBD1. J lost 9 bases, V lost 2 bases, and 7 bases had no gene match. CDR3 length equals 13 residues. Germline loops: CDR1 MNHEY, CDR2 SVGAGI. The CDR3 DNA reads TGTGCCAGCAGTTACCCGGGGACAGAGTTGCAGTACTTC. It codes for CASSYPGTELQYF.

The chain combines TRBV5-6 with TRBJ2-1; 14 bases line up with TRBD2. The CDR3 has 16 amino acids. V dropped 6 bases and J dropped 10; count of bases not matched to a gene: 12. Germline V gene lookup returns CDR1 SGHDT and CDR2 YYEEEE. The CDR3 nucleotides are TGTGCCAGCATCGCACCGGGACTAGCGGGAGCCCAAGAGCAGTTCTTC. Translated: CASIAPGLAGAQEQFF.

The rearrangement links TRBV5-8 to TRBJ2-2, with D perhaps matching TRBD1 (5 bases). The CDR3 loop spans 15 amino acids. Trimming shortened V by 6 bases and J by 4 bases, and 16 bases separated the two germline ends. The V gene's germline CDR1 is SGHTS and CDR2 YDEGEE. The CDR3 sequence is CASTKKGWITGELFF. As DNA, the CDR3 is TGTGCCAGCACCAAGAAGGGGTGGATCACCGGGGAGCTGTTTTTT.

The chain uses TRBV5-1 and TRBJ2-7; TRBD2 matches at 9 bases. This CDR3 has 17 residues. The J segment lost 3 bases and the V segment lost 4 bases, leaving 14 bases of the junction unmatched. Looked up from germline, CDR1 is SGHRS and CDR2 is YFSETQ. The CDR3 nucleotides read TGCGCCAGCAGCCAGGGACTAGCCACAAACACGAACTACGAGCAGTACTTC. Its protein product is CASSQGLATNTNYEQYF. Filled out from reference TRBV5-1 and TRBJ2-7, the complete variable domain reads KAGVTQTPRYLIKTRGQQVTLSCSPISGHRSVSWYQQTPGQGLQFLFEYFSETQRNKGNFPGRFSGRQFSNSRSEMNVSTLELGDSALYLCASSQGLATNTNYEQYFGPGTRLTVT.

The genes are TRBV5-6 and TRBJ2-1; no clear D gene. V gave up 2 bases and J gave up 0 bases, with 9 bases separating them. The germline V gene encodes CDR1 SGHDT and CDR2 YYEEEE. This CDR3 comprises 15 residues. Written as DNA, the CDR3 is TGTGCCAGCAGCTTTTTTGTGAGCTCCTACAATGAGCAGTTCTTC. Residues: CASSFFVSSYNEQFF.

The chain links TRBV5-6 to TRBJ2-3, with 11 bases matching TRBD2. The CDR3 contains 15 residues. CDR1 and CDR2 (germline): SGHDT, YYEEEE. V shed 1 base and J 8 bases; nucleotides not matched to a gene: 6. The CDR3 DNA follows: TGTGCCAGCAGCTTGAATAGCGGGGGGGCCTCTACGCAGTATTTT. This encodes CASSLNSGGASTQYF.

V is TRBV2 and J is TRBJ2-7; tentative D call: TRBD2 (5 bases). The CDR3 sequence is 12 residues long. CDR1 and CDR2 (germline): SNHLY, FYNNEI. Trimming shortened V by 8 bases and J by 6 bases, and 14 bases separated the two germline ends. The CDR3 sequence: CASGRAPGEQYF. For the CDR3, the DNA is TGTGCCAGCGGGAGAGCCCCGGGCGAGCAGTACTTC.

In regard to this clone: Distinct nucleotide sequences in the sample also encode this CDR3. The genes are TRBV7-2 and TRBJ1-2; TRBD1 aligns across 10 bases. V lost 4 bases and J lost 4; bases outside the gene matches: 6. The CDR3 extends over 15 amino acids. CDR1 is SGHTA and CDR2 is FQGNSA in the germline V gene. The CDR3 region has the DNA TGTGCCAGCAGCTCCAGGGACAGGGGTGCCTATGGCTACACCTTC. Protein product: CASSSRDRGAYGYTF.

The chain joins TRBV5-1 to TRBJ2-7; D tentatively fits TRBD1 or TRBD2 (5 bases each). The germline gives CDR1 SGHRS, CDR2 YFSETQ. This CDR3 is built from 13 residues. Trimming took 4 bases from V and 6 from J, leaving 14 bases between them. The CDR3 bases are TGCGCCAGCAGCCCGGGGACCATTGGCGAGCAGTACTTC. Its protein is CASSPGTIGEQYF. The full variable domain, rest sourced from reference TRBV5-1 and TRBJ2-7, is KAGVTQTPRYLIKTRGQQVTLSCSPISGHRSVSWYQQTPGQGLQFLFEYFSETQRNKGNFPGRFSGRQFSNSRSEMNVSTLELGDSALYLCASSPGTIGEQYFGPGTRLTVT.

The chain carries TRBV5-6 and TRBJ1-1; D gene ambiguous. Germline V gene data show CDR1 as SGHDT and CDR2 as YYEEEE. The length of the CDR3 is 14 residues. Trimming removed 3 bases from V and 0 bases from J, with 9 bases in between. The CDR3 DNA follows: TGTGCCAGCAGCTCCTGGTCTATGAACACTGAAGCTTTCTTT. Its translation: CASSSWSMNTEAFF. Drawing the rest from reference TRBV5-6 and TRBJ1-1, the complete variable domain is DAGVTQSPTHLIKTRGQQVTLRCSPKSGHDTVSWYQQALGQGPQFIFQYYEEEERQRGNFPDRFSGHQFPNYSSELNVNALLLGDSALYLCASSSWSMNTEAFFGQGTRLTVV.